This TCR beta chain was documented in a study of CD8 T cells in acute hepatitis C reinfection. General study findings and limits: Regardless of outcome, more than 10 public clonotypes appeared, one using V04-02/J02-02.

With respect to this clone: Its specificity is not known.

Generated by immunoSEQ multiplex PCR, the TCRdb table keeps only in-frame clones and is missing some. The sample holds 30,000 to 45,000 clones, approximately 85% seen once. V lost 1 base and J 7 bases, leaving 8 bases between the germline ends. This CDR3 has 12 residues. The V gene's germline CDR1 is MNHEY and CDR2 SMNVEV (reference sequence). The time point was: naive CD8 control sorted from an acute-time-point sample. A positive HCV RNA or antibody test following a negative test within 24 weeks defined acute primary infection. Surface staining used CD3, CD8 and CD45RO, with dead cells excluded. This sequence was found in a woman under 30 who spontaneously cleared hepatitis C infection. The gene calls are TRBV27 and TRBJ2-7, with D maybe TRBD2 (6 bases). Material: naive CD8+ T cells from PBMCs. The CDR3 nucleotides are TGTGCCAGCAGTTTATTGGCGGGAGAGCAGTACTTC. This sequence encodes CASSLLAGEQYF.